The sequence of this T cell receptor beta chain was determined in a study of cytomegalovirus exposure and HLA in healthy donors. Germline-derived CDR1 and CDR2 are SGHKS and YYEKEE (reference sequence). V shed 4 bases, J shed 5 bases, and the junction held 11 bases outside the gene matches. CDR3 length: 15 residues. PCR amplification relied on 60 Vbeta primers (plus 13 Jbeta primers). Assay: immunoSEQ multiplex PCR; the TCRdb copy retains only in-frame clones and omits some. In total, the table holds tens of thousands of clones. The source of this sequence is a woman aged 40 to 55 in good health and CMV-seropositive. V is TRBV5-5 and J is TRBJ1-1, with 7 bases matching TRBD1. Sample: PBMCs. Here the CDR3 reads CASSPYRGTGTEAFF. The CDR3 DNA follows: TGTGCCAGCAGCCCTTACAGGGGCACGGGGACTGAAGCTTTCTTT.